This TCR beta chain was sequenced for a study of T cells after yellow fever vaccination. This clonotype was counted at least ten times. Its cognate antigen is unknown. Trimming shortened V by 2 bases and J by 9 bases, and 8 bases separated the two germline ends. Per germline, CDR1 SEHNR and CDR2 FQNEAQ (reference sequence). The CDR3 totals 12 residues. Study-wide results and caveats: Researchers report a weaker secondary response that nonetheless peaked faster, day 5 versus 15.

Conversion of TCR transcripts into cDNA relied on 5'RACE template switching, which added a universal primer site and UMIs. One entry per CDR3 protein results from TCRdb running MiXCR on the 5' RACE reads. The profile shows 300,000 to 400,000 distinct CDR3 sequences, roughly 4% of them singletons. This sequence joins TRBV7-9 and TRBJ1-5; no reliable D call. The starting material was PBMCs, obtained 5 days after the yellow fever booster vaccination. The receptor was isolated from a man younger than 30 who received the YFV17D yellow fever vaccine. The CDR3 reads CASSLFNGPQHF. CDR3 sequence (DNA): TGTGCCAGCAGCTTATTTAATGGGCCCCAGCATTTT.